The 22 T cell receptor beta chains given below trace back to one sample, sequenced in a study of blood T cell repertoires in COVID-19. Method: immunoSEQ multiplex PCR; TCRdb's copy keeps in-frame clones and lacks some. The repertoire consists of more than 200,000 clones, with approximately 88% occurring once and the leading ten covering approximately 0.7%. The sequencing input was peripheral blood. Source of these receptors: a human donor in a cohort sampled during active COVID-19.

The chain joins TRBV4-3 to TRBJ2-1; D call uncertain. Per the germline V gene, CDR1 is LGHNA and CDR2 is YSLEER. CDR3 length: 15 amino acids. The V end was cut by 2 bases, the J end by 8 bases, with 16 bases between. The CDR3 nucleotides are TGCGCCAGCAGCCAACCATTCCGACCCCGGGATGAGCAGTTCTTC. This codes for CASSQPFRPRDEQFF.

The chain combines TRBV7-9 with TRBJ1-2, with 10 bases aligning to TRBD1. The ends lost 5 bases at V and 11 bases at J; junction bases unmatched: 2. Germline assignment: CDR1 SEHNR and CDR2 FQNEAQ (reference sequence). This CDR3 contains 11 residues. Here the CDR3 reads CASSGDRGYTF. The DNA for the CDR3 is TGTGCCAGCAGCGGGGACAGGGGATACACCTTC.

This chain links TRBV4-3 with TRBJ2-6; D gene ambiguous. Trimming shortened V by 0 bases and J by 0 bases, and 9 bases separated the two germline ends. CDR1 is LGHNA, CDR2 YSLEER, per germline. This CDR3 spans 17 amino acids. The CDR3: CASSQDGRSSGANVLTF. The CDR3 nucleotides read TGCGCCAGCAGCCAAGATGGTCGGAGCTCTGGGGCCAACGTCCTGACTTTC.

The CDR3 DNA follows: TGTGCCATCAGTGAGGTGGACAAGGATCTAACGAACAATGAGCAGTTCTTC. As protein: CAISEVDKDLTNNEQFF. V and J are TRBV10-3 and TRBJ2-1; TRBD1 might be the D (5 bases). The V end was cut by 2 bases, the J end by 5 bases, with 19 bases between. The length of the CDR3 is 17 residues. Germline values: CDR1 ENHRY, CDR2 SYGVKD.

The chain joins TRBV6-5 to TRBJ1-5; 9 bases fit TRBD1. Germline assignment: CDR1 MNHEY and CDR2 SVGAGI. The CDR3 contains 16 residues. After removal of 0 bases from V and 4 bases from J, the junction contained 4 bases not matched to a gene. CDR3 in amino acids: CASSYSTDRGNQPQHF. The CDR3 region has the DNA TGTGCCAGCAGTTACTCGACTGACAGGGGGAATCAGCCCCAGCATTTT.

CDR3: CAISGTSGTDTQYF. CDR3 sequence (DNA): TGTGCCATCAGTGGGACTAGCGGCACAGATACGCAGTATTTT. The chain carries TRBV10-3 and TRBJ2-3; 9 bases line up with TRBD2. The V and J ends lost 4 bases and 1 base, in that order; junction bases with no gene match: 0. Germline V gene sequence: CDR1 ENHRY, CDR2 SYGVKD. The CDR3 contains 14 residues.

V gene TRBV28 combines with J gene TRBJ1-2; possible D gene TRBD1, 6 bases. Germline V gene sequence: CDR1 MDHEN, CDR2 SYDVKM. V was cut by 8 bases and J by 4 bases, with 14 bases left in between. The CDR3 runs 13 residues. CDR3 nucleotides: TGTGCCAGCGTCGGCAGGGGAAGCTATGGCTACACCTTC. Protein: CASVGRGSYGYTF.

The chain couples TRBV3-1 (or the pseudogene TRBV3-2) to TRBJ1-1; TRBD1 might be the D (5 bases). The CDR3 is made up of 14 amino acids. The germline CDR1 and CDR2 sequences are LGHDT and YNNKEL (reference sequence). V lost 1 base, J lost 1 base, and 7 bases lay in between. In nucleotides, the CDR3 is TGTGCCAGCAGCCAAGGGGGCCCGAACACTGAAGCTTTCTTT. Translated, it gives CASSQGGPNTEAFF.

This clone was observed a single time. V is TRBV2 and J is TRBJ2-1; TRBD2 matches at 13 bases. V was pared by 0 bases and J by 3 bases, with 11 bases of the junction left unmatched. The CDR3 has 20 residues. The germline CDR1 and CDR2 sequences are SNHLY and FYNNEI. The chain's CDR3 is CASSEALGLAGVGDYNEQFF. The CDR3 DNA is TGTGCCAGCAGTGAAGCGCTAGGACTAGCGGGAGTGGGTGACTACAATGAGCAGTTCTTC.

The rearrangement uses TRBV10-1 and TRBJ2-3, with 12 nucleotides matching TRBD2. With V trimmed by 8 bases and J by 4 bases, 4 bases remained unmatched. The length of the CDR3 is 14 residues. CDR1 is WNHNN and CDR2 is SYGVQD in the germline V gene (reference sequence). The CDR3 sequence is CASSSGGVADTQYF. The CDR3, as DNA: TGCGCCAGCTCTAGCGGGGGGGTGGCAGATACGCAGTATTTT.

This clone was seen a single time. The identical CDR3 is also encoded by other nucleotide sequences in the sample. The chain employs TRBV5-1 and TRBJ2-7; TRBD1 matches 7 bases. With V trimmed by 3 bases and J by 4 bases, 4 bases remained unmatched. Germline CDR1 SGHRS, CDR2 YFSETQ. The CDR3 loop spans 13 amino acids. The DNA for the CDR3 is TGCGCCAGCAGCTCGGGACAGAGTTACGAGCAGTACTTC. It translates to CASSSGQSYEQYF.

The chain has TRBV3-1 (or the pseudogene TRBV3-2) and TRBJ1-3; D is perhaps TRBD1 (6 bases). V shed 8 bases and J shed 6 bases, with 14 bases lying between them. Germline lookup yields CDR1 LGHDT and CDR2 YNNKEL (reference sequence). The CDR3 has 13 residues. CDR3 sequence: CASETRGVNTIYF. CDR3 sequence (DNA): TGTGCCAGCGAGACCAGGGGCGTAAACACCATATATTTT.

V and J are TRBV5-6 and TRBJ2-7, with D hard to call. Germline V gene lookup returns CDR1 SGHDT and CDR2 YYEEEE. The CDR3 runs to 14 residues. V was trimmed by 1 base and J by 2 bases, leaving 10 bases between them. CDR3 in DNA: TGTGCCAGCAGCTTGAGGCAGGCCCCCTACGAGCAGTACTTC. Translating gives CASSLRQAPYEQYF.

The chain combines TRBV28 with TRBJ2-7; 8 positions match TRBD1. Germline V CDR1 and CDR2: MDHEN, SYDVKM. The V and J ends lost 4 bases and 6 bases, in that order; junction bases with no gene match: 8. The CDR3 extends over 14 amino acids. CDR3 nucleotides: TGTGCCAGCAGTTACAGGGGGTACAACGGCGAGCAGTACTTC. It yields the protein CASSYRGYNGEQYF.

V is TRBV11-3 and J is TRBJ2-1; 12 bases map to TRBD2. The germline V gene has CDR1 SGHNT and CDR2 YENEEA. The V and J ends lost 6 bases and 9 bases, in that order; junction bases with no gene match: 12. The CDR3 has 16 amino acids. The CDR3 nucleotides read TGTGCCAGCAGTTCCGGACTAGCGGGGACACGGGGTGAGCAGTTCTTC. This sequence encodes CASSSGLAGTRGEQFF.

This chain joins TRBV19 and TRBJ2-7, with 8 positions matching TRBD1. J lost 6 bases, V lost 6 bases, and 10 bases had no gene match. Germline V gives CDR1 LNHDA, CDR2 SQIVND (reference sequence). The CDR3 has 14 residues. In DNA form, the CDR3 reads TGTGCCAGTAGCCCTTTACGACAGGGGAGCGAGCAGTACTTC. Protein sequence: CASSPLRQGSEQYF. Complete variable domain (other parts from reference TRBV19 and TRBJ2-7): DGGITQSPKYLFRKEGQNVTLSCEQNLNHDAMYWYRQDPGQGLRLIYYSQIVNDFQKGDIAEGYSVSREKKESFPLTVTSAQKNPTAFYLCASSPLRQGSEQYFGPGTRLTVT.

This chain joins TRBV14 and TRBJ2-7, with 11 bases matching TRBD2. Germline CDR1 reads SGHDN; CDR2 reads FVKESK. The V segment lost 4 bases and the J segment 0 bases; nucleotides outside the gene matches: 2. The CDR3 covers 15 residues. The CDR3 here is CASSRGTSGSYEQYF. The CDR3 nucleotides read TGTGCCAGCAGCCGAGGGACTAGCGGCTCCTACGAGCAGTACTTC.

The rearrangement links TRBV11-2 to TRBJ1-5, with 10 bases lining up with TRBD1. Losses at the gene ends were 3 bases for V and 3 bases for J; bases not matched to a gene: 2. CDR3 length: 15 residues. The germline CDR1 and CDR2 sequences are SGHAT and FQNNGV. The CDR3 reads CASSLGQGYNQPQHF. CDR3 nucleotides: TGTGCCAGCAGCTTGGGACAGGGGTACAATCAGCCCCAGCATTTT.

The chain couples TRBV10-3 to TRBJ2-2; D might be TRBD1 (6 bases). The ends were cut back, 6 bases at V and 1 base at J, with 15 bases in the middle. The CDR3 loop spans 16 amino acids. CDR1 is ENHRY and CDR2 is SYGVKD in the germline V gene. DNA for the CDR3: TGTGCCATCAGACCCGATCAGGGGAAGAACACCGGGGAGCTGTTTTTT. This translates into CAIRPDQGKNTGELFF.

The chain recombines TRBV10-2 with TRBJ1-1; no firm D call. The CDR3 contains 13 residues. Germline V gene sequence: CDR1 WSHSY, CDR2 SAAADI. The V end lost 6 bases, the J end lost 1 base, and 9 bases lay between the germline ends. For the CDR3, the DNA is TGCGCCAGCAGGACTGACGGGAACACTGAAGCTTTCTTT. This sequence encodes CASRTDGNTEAFF.

CDR3 coding DNA: TGTGCCTGGAGGCCTAGTGACGGGTACGAGCAGTACTTC. Residues: CAWRPSDGYEQYF. The chain joins TRBV30 to TRBJ2-7; D is uncertain. This CDR3 spans 13 amino acids. Germline V gene data show CDR1 as GTSNPN and CDR2 as SVGIG (reference sequence). Trimming pared 3 bases from V and 4 bases from J, leaving 13 bases between.

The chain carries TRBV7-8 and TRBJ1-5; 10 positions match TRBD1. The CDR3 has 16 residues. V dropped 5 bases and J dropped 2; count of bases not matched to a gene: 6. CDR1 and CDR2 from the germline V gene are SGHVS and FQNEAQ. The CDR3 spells CASSRDRGLGNQPQHF. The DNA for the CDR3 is TGTGCCAGCAGCAGAGACAGGGGGCTTGGCAATCAGCCCCAGCATTTT. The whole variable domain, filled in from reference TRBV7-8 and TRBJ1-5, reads GAGVSQSPRYKVAKRGQDVALRCDPISGHVSLFWYQQALGQGPEFLTYFQNEAQLDKSGLPSDRFFAERPEGSVSTLKIQRTQQEDSAVYLCASSRDRGLGNQPQHFGDGTRLSIL.